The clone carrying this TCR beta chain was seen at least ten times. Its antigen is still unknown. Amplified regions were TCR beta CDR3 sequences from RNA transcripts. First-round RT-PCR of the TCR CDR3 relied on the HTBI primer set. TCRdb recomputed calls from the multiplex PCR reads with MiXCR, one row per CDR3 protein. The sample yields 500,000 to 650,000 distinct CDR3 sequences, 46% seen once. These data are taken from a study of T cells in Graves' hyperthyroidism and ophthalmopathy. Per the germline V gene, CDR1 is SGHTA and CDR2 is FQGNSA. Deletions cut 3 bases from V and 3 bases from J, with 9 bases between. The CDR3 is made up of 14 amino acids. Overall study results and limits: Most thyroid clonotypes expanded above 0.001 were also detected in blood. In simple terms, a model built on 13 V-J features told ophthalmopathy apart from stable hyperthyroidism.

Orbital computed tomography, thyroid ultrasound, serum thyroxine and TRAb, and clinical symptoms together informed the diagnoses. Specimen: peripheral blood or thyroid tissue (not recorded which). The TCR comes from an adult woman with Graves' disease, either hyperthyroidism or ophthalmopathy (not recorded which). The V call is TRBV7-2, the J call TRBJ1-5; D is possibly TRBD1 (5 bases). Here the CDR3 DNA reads TGTGCCAGCAGCTTGGGGGTATCCAATCAGCCCCAGCATTTT. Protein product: CASSLGVSNQPQHF.